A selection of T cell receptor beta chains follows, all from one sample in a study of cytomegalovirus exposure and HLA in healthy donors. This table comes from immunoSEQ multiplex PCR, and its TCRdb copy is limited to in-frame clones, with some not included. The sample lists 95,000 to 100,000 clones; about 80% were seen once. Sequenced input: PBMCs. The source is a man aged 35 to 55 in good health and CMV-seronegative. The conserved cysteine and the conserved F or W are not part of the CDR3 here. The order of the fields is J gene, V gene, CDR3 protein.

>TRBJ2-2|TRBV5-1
ASSRDSRTGELF
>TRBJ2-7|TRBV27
ASSYLGDGRGTHEQY
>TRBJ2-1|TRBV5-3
ARSLIPGQGISYNEQF
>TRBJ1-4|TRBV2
ASSEAGTEGEKLF
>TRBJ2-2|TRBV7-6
ASSLTGGNTGELF
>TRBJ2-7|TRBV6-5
ASSPRTGREY
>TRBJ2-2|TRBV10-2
ASSHPGQGRTGELF
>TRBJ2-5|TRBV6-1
ASSEQVYQETQY
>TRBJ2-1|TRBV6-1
ASSDPQGYAYEQF
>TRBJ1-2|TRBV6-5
ASRDSTNYGYT
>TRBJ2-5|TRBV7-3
ASSSNGTGEGTQY
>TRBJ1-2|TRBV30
ARQGWDYGYT
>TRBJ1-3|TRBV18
ASSPSGSGNTIY
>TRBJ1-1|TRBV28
ASSPGQLYRAF
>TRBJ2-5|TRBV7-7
ASSLGGTAETQY
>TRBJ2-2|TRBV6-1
ASRTRQAGTGELF
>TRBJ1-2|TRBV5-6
ASSPGANYGYT
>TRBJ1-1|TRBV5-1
ASSFQGNTEAF
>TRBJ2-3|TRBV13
ASSLRRDSGGTDTQY
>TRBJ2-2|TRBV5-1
ASSFSRGGTGELF
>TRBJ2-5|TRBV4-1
ASSQGTGGGRETQY
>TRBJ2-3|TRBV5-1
ASSLGARGATDTQY
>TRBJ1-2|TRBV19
ASSFQTGAYT
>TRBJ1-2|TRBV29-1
SVYPGEWGYT
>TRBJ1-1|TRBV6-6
ASSWQKNTEAF
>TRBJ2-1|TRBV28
ASRLGGQGGNEQF
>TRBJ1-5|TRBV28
ASRAPGGNQPQH
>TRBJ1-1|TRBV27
ASSLRGMNTEAF
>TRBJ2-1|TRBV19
ASSARDSSGHNEQF
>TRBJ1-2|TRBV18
ASSPGQTDGYT
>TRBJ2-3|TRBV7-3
ASSPGGRPDTQY
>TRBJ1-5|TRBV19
ASSKLQGWQPQH
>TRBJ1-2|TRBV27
ASSLSRGAISYGYT
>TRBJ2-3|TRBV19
ASGAGFSTDTQY
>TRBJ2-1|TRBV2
ASTPPSAGGRSEQF
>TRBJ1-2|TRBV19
ASKGQGRSNYGYT
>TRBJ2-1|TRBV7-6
ASSLVNNEQF
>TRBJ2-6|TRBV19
ASTHTGSGANVLT
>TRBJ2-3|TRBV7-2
ASSLGSGGASTDTQY
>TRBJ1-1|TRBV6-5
ASRMGQLNTEAF
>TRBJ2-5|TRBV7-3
ASSAQGRNQETQY
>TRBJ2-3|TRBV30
AWSFGRTGEADTQY
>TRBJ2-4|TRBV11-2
ASSLENRAQY
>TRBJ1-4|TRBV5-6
ASSGTANEKLF
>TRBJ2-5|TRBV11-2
ASSPTPGLAGKETQY
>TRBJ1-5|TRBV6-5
ASSPGTGVQPQH
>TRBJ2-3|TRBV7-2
ASSYLGQGASDTQY
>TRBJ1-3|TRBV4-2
ASRRQTGEPGNTIY
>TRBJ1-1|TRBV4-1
ASSQEYRGRTF
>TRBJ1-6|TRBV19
ASSPGRGRGYNSPLH
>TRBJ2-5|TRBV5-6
ASSLRTGGIVKETQY
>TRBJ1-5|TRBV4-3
ASSQGQDSNQPQH
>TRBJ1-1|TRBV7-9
ASSLNRQNTEAF
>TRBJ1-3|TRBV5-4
ASSLEPGPGNTIY
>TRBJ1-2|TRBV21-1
ASSRSDRGIYGYT
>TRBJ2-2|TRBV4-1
ASSQAARTGELF
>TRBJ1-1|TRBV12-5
ASGLDGLTTEAF
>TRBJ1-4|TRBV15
ATSRSSGGIEEKLF
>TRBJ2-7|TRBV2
ASSRLAGGLAEQY